This T cell receptor (beta chain) appears in the sequencing data of a study of T-cell reconstitution after alpha-beta-depleted transplantation in children. Study-wide results and limits: There were some patients whose high TCRbeta diversity at day 60 came from surviving recipient T cells and thymic progenitors. Reportedly, roughly two months post-transplant, alpha-beta T cells arose from several hundred expanded graft clones.

With regard to this clonotype: Antigen specificity is unknown.

As it was prepared, the TCRbeta library received unique molecular identifiers. TCRdb reprocessed the PCR reads via MiXCR and lists one record per CDR3 protein. Among some 80,000 distinct CDR3 sequences listed, 18% were seen once. The CDR3 consists of 13 residues. Germline V gene lookup returns CDR1 PRHDT and CDR2 FYEKMQ (reference sequence). The V and J ends lost 5 bases and 2 bases respectively, with 9 bases between them. V usage is TRBV13 and J usage is TRBJ1-1; D remains unclear. This TCR came from a male patient aged 2 to 10 who had a stem cell transplant for acute lymphoblastic leukemia, so the T cells may come from the graft donor. Sequenced material: PBMCs, mostly from graft donor cells, taken 360 days after TCRalphabeta/CD19-depleted stem cell transplant. CDR3 in amino acids: CASSLLSNTEAFF. The CDR3 coding sequence is TGTGCCAGCAGCCTTTTGAGTAACACTGAAGCTTTCTTT.